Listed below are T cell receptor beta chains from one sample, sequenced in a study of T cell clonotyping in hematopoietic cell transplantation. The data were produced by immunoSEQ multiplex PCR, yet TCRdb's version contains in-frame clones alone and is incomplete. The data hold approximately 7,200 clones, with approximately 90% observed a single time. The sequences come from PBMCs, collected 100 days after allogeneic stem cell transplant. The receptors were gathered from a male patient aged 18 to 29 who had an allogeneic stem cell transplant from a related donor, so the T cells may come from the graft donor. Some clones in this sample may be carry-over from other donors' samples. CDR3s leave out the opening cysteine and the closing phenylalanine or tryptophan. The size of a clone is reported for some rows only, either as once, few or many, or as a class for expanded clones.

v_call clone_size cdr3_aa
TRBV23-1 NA ASSQSPQVVYNEQF
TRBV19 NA ASSIERELVKETQY
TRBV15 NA ATSRDYRGGHYNEQF
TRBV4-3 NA ASSPRSGTEAF
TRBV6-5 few ASSWTGGQPQH
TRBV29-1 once SPVGGRRPGELF
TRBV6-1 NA ASSEGGGGGETQY
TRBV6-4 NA ASSVGVTGELF
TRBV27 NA ASSSRQGQETQY
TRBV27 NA ASSFRFSSTDTQY
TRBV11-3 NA ASSFSRWYQETQY
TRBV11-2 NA ASSLVGPGELF
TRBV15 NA ATSPQDRPNTIY
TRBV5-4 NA ASSSGPGLAAISYNEQF